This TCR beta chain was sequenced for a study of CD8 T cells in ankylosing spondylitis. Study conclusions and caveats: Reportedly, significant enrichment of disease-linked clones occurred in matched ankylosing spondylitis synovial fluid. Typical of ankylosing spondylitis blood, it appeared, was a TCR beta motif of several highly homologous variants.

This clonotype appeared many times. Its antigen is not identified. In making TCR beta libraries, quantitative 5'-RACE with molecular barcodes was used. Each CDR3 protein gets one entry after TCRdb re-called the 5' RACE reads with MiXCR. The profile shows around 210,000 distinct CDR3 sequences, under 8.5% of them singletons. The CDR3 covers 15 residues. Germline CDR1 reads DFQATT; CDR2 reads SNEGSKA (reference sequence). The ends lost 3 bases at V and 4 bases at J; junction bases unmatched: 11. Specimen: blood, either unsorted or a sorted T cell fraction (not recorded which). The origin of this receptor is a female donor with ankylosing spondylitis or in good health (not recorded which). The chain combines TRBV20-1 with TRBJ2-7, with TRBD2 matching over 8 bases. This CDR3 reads CSARRERETEYEQYF. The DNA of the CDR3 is TGCAGTGCTAGGCGGGAGCGGGAGACCGAATACGAGCAGTACTTC.